These T cell receptor beta chains were read from a single sample in a study of blood T cell repertoires in COVID-19. Assay used: immunoSEQ multiplex PCR; TCRdb lists only in-frame clones, some missing. Among approximately 300,000 clones listed, more than 90% were seen once. Source material: PBMCs or T cells enriched from blood (not recorded which). All receptors derive from a woman aged 25 to 45 who had been exposed to COVID-19. Each CDR3 is given with its conserved first and last residue. D genes are given only for firm matches. Clone size, where shown, is once, few, many, or a class for clones that have expanded.

>TRBJ1-1|NA|NA|TRBV30
TGTGCCTGGAGCCAAAGGAGGGAAGCTTTCTTT
CAWSQRREAFF
>TRBJ2-2|NA|NA|TRBV18
TGTGCCAGCTCACCAAGGGGCGGCGGAAACACCGGGGAGCTGTTTTTT
CASSPRGGGNTGELFF
>TRBJ1-1|NA|once|TRBV4-1
TGCGCCAGCAGCCAAGGGCACAGGAGCAACACTGAAGCTTTCTTT
CASSQGHRSNTEAFF
>TRBJ2-7|TRBD1|NA|TRBV9
TGTGCCAGCAGCGTAGGGGGACAGGGGGACGAGCAGTACTTC
CASSVGGQGDEQYF
>TRBJ1-6|NA|NA|TRBV25-1
TGTGCCAGTGAGGGGTGGCGGCGGGAATCACCCCTCCACTTT
CASEGWRRESPLHF
>TRBJ1-2|TRBD1|NA|TRBV9
TGTGCCAGCAGCCCCCGGACAGGGGTTAACTATGGCTACACCTTC
CASSPRTGVNYGYTF
>TRBJ1-5|NA|NA|TRBV3-1/TRBV3-2
TGTGCCAGCAGCTTTTCGACAGGCCGAGGGCAGCCCCAGCATTTT
CASSFSTGRGQPQHF
>TRBJ1-4|NA|NA|TRBV4-3
TGCGCCAGCAGCCAAGATTCGGGGGAGGGTGAAAAACTGTTTTTT
CASSQDSGEGEKLFF
>TRBJ1-1|TRBD1|NA|TRBV2
TGTGCCAGACAGGGGTTGGGGAACACTGAAGCTTTCTTT
CARQGLGNTEAFF
>TRBJ1-3|NA|NA|TRBV7-2
TGTGCCAGCAGCTTAGTAGGGGTGGGCGGAAACACCATATATTTT
CASSLVGVGGNTIYF
>TRBJ1-1|TRBD1|few|TRBV5-4
TGTGCCAGCAGATCGGGACAGGGACGGAACACTGAAGCTTTCTTT
CASRSGQGRNTEAFF
>TRBJ2-3|TRBD2|NA|TRBV5-1
TGCGCCAGCAGCTTACTAGCGGGGGGCACAGATACGCAGTATTTT
CASSLLAGGTDTQYF
>TRBJ1-2|NA|NA|TRBV18
TGTGCCAGCTCACTTATCCGGGACACTGCAGCATATGGCTACACCTTC
CASSLIRDTAAYGYTF
>TRBJ2-1|TRBD2|NA|TRBV6-2/TRBV6-3
TGTGCCAGCAGTTACTCGCCTAGCGGGGGGGCAAATGAGCAGTTCTTC
CASSYSPSGGANEQFF
>TRBJ1-1|TRBD1|NA|TRBV7-2
TGTGCCAGCAGCTTAGGCTATGCGGGACAGGTGGCGGCTTTCTTT
CASSLGYAGQVAAFF
>TRBJ2-5|NA|NA|TRBV5-1
TGCGCCAGCAGCTTGGGTAGCGGCCAAGAGACCCAGTACTTC
CASSLGSGQETQYF
>TRBJ1-5|NA|NA|TRBV19
TGTGCCAGTAGGGGCGGGGGATATAGCAATCAGCCCCAGCATTTT
CASRGGGYSNQPQHF
>TRBJ1-3|NA|once|TRBV27
TGTGCCAGCAGCGTTTTCAATCCGACAGTCTCTGGAAACACCATATATTTT
CASSVFNPTVSGNTIYF
>TRBJ1-2|NA|NA|TRBV5-1
TGCGCCAGCAGCTTGAATCTGCGCGGTGGCTACACCTTC
CASSLNLRGGYTF
>TRBJ1-2|NA|once|TRBV9
TGTGCCAGCAGCCCGACAGAGACCTATGGCTACACCTTC
CASSPTETYGYTF
>TRBJ2-7|NA|NA|TRBV30
TGTGCCTGGATCTCCCCCCAGGGGCTCAGCTCCTACGAGCAGTACTTC
CAWISPQGLSSYEQYF
>TRBJ2-2|NA|NA|TRBV19
TGTGCCAGTAGCCGGAACACCGGGGAGCTGTTTTTT
CASSRNTGELFF
>TRBJ1-1|TRBD1|NA|TRBV29-1
TGCAGCGCAACAGGGGGCCTCCATGATACTGAAGCTTTCTTT
CSATGGLHDTEAFF
>TRBJ2-4|TRBD1|NA|TRBV13
TGTGCCAGCAGCGAGGACAGGGTTGAAGCCAAAAACATTCAGTACTTC
CASSEDRVEAKNIQYF
>TRBJ2-7|TRBD1|few|TRBV25-1
TGTGCCAGCAGTGAATATAACAGACAGGGGCGCTCCTACGAGCAGTACTTC
CASSEYNRQGRSYEQYF
>TRBJ2-6|TRBD1|NA|TRBV4-1
TGCGCCAGCAGCCACCCCAAGGGGGCAGGACAAAACCAACGCTCTGGGGCCAACGTCCTGACTTTC
CASSHPKGAGQNQRSGANVLTF
>TRBJ2-7|NA|NA|TRBV19
TGTGCCAGTAGTATCTGGGGAGCGACCTACGAGCAGTACTTC
CASSIWGATYEQYF
>TRBJ1-5|NA|NA|TRBV2
TGTGCCAGCAGTGAAGATTGGGGCCCTCAGCCCCAGCATTTT
CASSEDWGPQPQHF
>TRBJ1-2|NA|once|TRBV25-1
TGTGCCAGCAGTGGGAGCGGGTATGGCTACACCTTC
CASSGSGYGYTF